Sequencing of this T cell receptor (beta chain) was carried out in a study of shared clonotypes between healthy human individuals. With unsorted samples, genomic DNA was obtained from approximately 96 million PBMCs. Sequencing used immunoSEQ multiplex PCR; TCRdb keeps in-frame clones, though not all of them. The table lists about 480,000 clones, about 79% of them singletons. The CDR3 is 17 amino acids. V shed 4 bases and J shed 0 bases, with 19 bases lying between them. The germline V gene has CDR1 MDHEN and CDR2 SYDVKM. The TCR originated in a woman between 40 and 55 years old in good health. Some clones in this sample may be carry-over from other donors' samples. The chain joins TRBV28 to TRBJ2-7, with D tentatively TRBD2 (5 bases). The source material was PBMCs. The CDR3 DNA reads TGTGCCAGCAGTTCCAGGACTGAAGTTACAGTCTCCTACGAGCAGTACTTC. Amino acid sequence: CASSSRTEVTVSYEQYF.